The 11 T cell receptor beta chains in this list originate from one sample, sequenced in a study of beta chain features in type 1 diabetes. The isolated RNA, all of it, was reverse transcribed, so expressed TCRB transcripts were what got sequenced. Some clones are missing from TCRdb's copy, which holds only in-frame ones; the method was immunoSEQ multiplex PCR. The table has 310,000 or so clones, roughly 8.8% seen once. The study's findings and limits: Patients with Type 1 diabetes showed moderately but significantly shorter TCRB CDR3s in all four CD4+ subsets.

No antigen is known for these receptors. Material for sequencing was central memory CD4+ T cells from blood. These receptors were taken from a man aged 25 to 40 with type 1 diabetes.

The V and J genes are TRBV5-1 and TRBJ2-5; D possibly corresponds to TRBD1 (5 bases). The end of the DNA fits TRBJ2-7 better, so the J call may be wrong. Germline loops: CDR1 SGHRS, CDR2 YFSETQ. This CDR3 spans 14 amino acids. The CDR3, as DNA: TGCGCCAGCAGCGCGCCTGACAGAACCTACGAGCAGTACTTC. This gives the protein CASSAPDRTYEQYF.

There are a few counts of this clone. The J gene is TRBJ2-3, the V gene TRBV7-9; no clear D gene. The germline V gene has CDR1 SEHNR and CDR2 FQNEAQ (reference sequence). V was clipped by 8 bases and J by 3 bases, with 12 bases between them. CDR3 length equals 13 residues. This CDR3 reads CASRRARTDTQYF. The CDR3 DNA reads TGTGCCAGCCGTAGGGCGAGGACAGATACGCAGTATTTT.

This clone was counted only a few times. CDR3 coding DNA: TGTGCCAGTATGTCCGGCTACGAGCAGTACTTC. Translated: CASMSGYEQYF. The chain couples TRBV19 to TRBJ2-7; D gene unclear. In germline, CDR1 is LNHDA, CDR2 SQIVND (reference sequence). Trimming cost V 7 bases and J 3 bases, with 7 bases left between them. CDR3 length: 11 residues.

This clone has a handful of counts. The V and J genes are TRBV5-1 and TRBJ1-2; D unresolved. With 5 bases removed from V and 5 bases from J, the gap between germline ends came to 16 bases. The CDR3 loop spans 14 amino acids. The germline CDR1 and CDR2 sequences are SGHRS and YFSETQ. The CDR3 sequence: CASSRENSAYGYTF. The CDR3 DNA reads TGCGCCAGCAGTAGGGAAAACAGCGCGTATGGCTACACCTTC. The complete variable domain, with remaining parts taken from reference TRBV5-1 and TRBJ1-2, reads KAGVTQTPRYLIKTRGQQVTLSCSPISGHRSVSWYQQTPGQGLQFLFEYFSETQRNKGNFPGRFSGRQFSNSRSEMNVSTLELGDSALYLCASSRENSAYGYTFGSGTRLTVV.

The table lists this clone with a few counts. This chain connects TRBV5-1 to TRBJ2-5; D is unclear. This CDR3 is 15 amino acids long. Looked up from germline, CDR1 is SGHRS and CDR2 is YFSETQ. V lost 1 base to trimming and J lost 5 bases, with 15 bases between them. The CDR3 here is CASSLQSGQRETQYF. CDR3 DNA: TGCGCCAGCAGCTTGCAGTCCGGCCAGAGGGAGACCCAGTACTTC.

This clone was picked up a small number of times. The rearrangement uses TRBV10-2 and TRBJ2-5, with 8 bases matching TRBD2. This CDR3 contains 16 residues. The ends lost 0 bases at V and 2 bases at J; junction bases unmatched: 5. CDR1 and CDR2 (germline): WSHSY, SAAADI. This chain's CDR3 is CASSESTAGGQETQYF. The CDR3 region has the DNA TGCGCCAGCAGTGAGTCGACGGCGGGGGGTCAAGAGACCCAGTACTTC.

This clone was counted a few times. The chain recombines TRBV2 with TRBJ2-1, with D possibly matching TRBD1 (6 bases). This CDR3 comprises 14 residues. From germline, CDR1 is SNHLY and CDR2 FYNNEI. The V and J ends lost 5 bases and 4 bases respectively, with 12 bases between them. CDR3 nucleotide sequence: TGTGCCAGCAGTTACAGGGAAGGGTACAATGAGCAGTTCTTC. Translating gives CASSYREGYNEQFF.

This clone was counted only a few times. The rearrangement links TRBV2 to TRBJ1-2, with 8 bases identical to TRBD1. Germline V gene sequence: CDR1 SNHLY, CDR2 FYNNEI. Trimming took 6 bases from V and 6 from J; bases not matched to a gene: 6. The CDR3 covers 13 residues. CDR3 sequence: CASSDDRGDGYTF. CDR3 in DNA: TGTGCCAGCAGCGACGACAGGGGTGATGGCTACACCTTC.

CDR3 amino acids: CASSQDGSPDTQYF. The CDR3 coding sequence is TGCGCCAGCAGCCAAGATGGTTCTCCAGATACGCAGTATTTT. V usage is TRBV4-3 and J usage is TRBJ2-3, with D unclear. V lost 0 bases and J 4 bases, leaving 8 bases between the germline ends. Per the germline V gene, CDR1 is LGHNA and CDR2 is YSLEER. The CDR3 runs to 14 residues.

The sample holds a few counts of this clone. The chain employs TRBV2 and TRBJ2-5, with TRBD2 matching over 12 bases. V gave up 7 bases and J gave up 4 bases; unmatched junction bases: 13. The germline V gene has CDR1 SNHLY and CDR2 FYNNEI. This CDR3 spans 17 amino acids. The DNA of the CDR3 is TGTGCCAGCAACACTGGGGGACTAGCGGGCCGGGGAGAGACCCAGTACTTC. Translated, it gives CASNTGGLAGRGETQYF.

This clone appeared a few times. Other DNA sequences in this specimen translate into the identical CDR3. CDR3 nucleotide sequence: TGTGCCAGCAGTTACTCCTCCGGGGGGGAGCAGTTCTTC. Its translation is CASSYSSGGEQFF. The chain carries TRBV6-5 and TRBJ2-1; TRBD2 agrees at 7 bases. The V gene's germline CDR1 is MNHEY and CDR2 SVGAGI. The CDR3 is 13 residues long. The junction had 3 bases not matched to a gene; V was cut back by 0 bases and J by 10 bases.